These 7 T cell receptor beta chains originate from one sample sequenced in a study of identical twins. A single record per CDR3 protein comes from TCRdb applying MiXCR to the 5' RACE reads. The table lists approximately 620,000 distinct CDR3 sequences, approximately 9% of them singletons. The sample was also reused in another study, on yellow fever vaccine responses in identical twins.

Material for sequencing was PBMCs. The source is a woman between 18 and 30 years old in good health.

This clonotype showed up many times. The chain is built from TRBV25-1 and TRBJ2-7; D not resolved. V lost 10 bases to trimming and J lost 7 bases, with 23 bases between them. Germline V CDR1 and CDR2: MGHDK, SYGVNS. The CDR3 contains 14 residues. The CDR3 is CATGVSPTSGEQYF. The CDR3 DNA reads TGTGCCACCGGAGTGTCGCCTACATCGGGTGAGCAGTACTTC.

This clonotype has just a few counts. The CDR3 nucleotides are TGTGCCATCAGTGATGGGAGAGCTGAAGCTTTCTTT. This codes for CAISDGRAEAFF. This chain links TRBV10-3 with TRBJ1-1, with D hard to call. The germline V gene has CDR1 ENHRY and CDR2 SYGVKD. Trimming left V 3 bases short and J 6 bases short, with 8 bases between. This CDR3 has 12 amino acids.

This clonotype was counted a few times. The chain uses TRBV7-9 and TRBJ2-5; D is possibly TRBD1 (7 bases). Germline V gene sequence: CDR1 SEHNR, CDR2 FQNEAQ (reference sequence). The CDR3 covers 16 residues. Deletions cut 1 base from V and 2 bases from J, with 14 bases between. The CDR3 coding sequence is TGTGCCAGCAGCTTAGAGGCAGGGGGGATACAAGAGACCCAGTACTTC. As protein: CASSLEAGGIQETQYF.

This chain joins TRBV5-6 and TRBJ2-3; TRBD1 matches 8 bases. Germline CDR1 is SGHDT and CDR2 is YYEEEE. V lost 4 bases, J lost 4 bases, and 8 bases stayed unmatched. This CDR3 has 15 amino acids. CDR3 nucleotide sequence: TGTGCCAGCAGCAAGAACCAGGGGGCCGCAGATACGCAGTATTTT. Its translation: CASSKNQGAADTQYF.

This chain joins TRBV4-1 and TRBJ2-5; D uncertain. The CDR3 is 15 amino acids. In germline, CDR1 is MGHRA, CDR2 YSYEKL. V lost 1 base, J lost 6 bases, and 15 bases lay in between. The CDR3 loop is CASSQVGPHAKTQYF. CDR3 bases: TGCGCCAGCAGCCAAGTGGGTCCTCACGCGAAGACCCAGTACTTC.

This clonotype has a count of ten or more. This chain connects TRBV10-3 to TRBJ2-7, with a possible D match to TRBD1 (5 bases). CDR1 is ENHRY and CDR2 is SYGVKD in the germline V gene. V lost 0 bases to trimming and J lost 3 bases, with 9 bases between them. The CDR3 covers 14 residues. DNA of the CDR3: TGTGCCATCAGTGAGTCAGGGGATTTCTACGAGCAGTACTTC. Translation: CAISESGDFYEQYF.

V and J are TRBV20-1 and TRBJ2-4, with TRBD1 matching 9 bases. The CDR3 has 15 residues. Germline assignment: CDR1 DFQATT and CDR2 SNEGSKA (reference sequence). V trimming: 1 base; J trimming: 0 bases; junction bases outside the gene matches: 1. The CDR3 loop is CSARGTGEAKNIQYF. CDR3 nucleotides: TGCAGTGCTAGAGGGACAGGGGAAGCCAAAAACATTCAGTACTTC.